This T cell receptor beta chain was sequenced for a study of CD8 T cells in ankylosing spondylitis. General study points: Earlier literature documents some of the motif variants in reactive arthritis synovial fluid and blood. Made up of 7 to 9 highly homologous variants, a TCR beta motif appeared characteristic of ankylosing spondylitis blood.

V lost 5 bases and J lost 10, with 18 bases in between. Germline CDR1 is LNHNV and CDR2 is YYDKDF (reference sequence). This CDR3 is built from 14 residues. Each CDR3 protein is one row after TCRdb ran MiXCR on the 5' RACE reads. The sample has about 250,000 distinct CDR3 sequences, 32% seen once. In its sample, this clonotype was seen a few times. What it binds is unknown. The chain has TRBV15 and TRBJ1-5; D might be TRBD1 (5 bases). The receptor was isolated from a male donor with ankylosing spondylitis or in good health (not recorded which). The sample consisted of blood, either unsorted or a sorted T cell fraction (not recorded which). CDR3 protein: CATSGRRDVKPQHF. The CDR3 bases are TGTGCCACCAGCGGGCGACGGGACGTCAAACCCCAGCATTTT. Looking up the rest from reference TRBV15 and TRBJ1-5 gives the full variable domain: DAMVIQNPRYQVTQFGKPVTLSCSQTLNHNVMYWYQQKSSQAPKLLFHYYDKDFNNEADTPDNFQSRRPNTSFCFLDIRSPGLGDTAMYLCATSGRRDVKPQHFGDGTRLSIL.